This is a list of T cell receptor beta chains from one sample in a study of blood T cell repertoires in COVID-19. Assay: immunoSEQ multiplex PCR; the TCRdb copy retains only in-frame clones and omits some. The data show about 220,000 clones, with 86% seen just once and 2.2% held by the top ten. Sample: peripheral blood. The receptors shown here come from a man aged 25 to 40 who had recovered from COVID-19. CDR3s include the opening cysteine and the closing phenylalanine or tryptophan. The order of the fields is J gene, V gene, CDR3 protein.

TRBJ2-7,TRBV7-9,CASSKTSGWYEQYF
TRBJ2-7,TRBV5-1,CASSFPASGGRYEQYF
TRBJ1-4,TRBV18,CASSPGTYGTGSEKLFF
TRBJ2-5,TRBV3-1/TRBV3-2,CASSRTSGGAATQYF
TRBJ1-1,TRBV19,CASRTGISYPGSEAFF
TRBJ2-7,TRBV25-1,CASSASGGGYYEQYF
TRBJ2-1,TRBV4-2,CASSQVAGGPGNEQFF
TRBJ1-2,TRBV19,CASSIDRTGVGYTF
TRBJ1-6,TRBV2,CASRVESSYNSPLHF
TRBJ2-7,TRBV2,CASSASYEQYF
TRBJ2-3,TRBV19,CASSVQGRDTQYF
TRBJ1-1,TRBV5-1,CASRITTGGIEAFF
TRBJ1-1,TRBV19,CASTWGQMNTEAFF
TRBJ2-5,TRBV19,CASSISGFGIETQYF
TRBJ2-5,TRBV24-1,CATSRGDSEETQYF
TRBJ2-1,TRBV5-1,CASCLSSYNEQFF
TRBJ1-2,TRBV14,CASSQDLRGIYGYTF
TRBJ1-5,TRBV7-4,CASSLFFPQGARSQPQHF
TRBJ1-4,TRBV5-4,CASSTTRGQGQKLFF
TRBJ1-4,TRBV5-6,CASSLDRGSVTNEKLFF
TRBJ1-2,TRBV12-5,CASGRDRVERNGYTF
TRBJ1-5,TRBV10-3,CAISESTQGNQPQHF
TRBJ2-7,TRBV27,CASSPYPGQGIYEQYF
TRBJ2-2,TRBV6-4,CASRGRFDTGELFF
TRBJ2-7,TRBV6-5,CASSTSGGASYEQYF
TRBJ1-1,TRBV29-1,CSAGGSGNTEAFF
TRBJ2-2,TRBV6-5,CASSYGTGGPGELFF
TRBJ1-1,TRBV5-1,CASSLGGLTEAFF
TRBJ2-2,TRBV4-1,CASSQEGPFPGELFF
TRBJ2-5,TRBV29-1,CSVEKQGLGTQYF